These 14 T cell receptor beta chains originate from one sample sequenced in a study of T cell responses to AZD1222 COVID-19 vaccine. Data came from immunoSEQ multiplex PCR; TCRdb stores just in-frame clones and leaves some out. The data contain 120,000 to 150,000 clones, 90% to 95% of them singletons. The sequences come from peripheral blood, collected on day 0 of AZD1222 vaccination. All receptors derive from an adult in good health.

This clone was seen just once. The chain recombines TRBV6-8 with TRBJ1-3; D possibly corresponds to TRBD1 (6 bases). Trimming took off 8 bases at V and 3 bases at J, with 11 bases between the two ends. Germline CDR1 and CDR2: MNHGY and SAAAGT. The CDR3 loop spans 13 amino acids. CDR3 loop: CASLGTSGNTIYF. CDR3 coding DNA: TGTGCCAGCCTCGGGACAAGTGGAAACACCATATATTTT.

V is TRBV7-3 and J is TRBJ2-2; no firm D call. From germline, CDR1 is SGHTA and CDR2 FQGTGA. With 5 bases removed from V and 4 bases from J, the gap between germline ends came to 14 bases. The CDR3 has 15 amino acids. The CDR3 sequence is CASSPGRATTGELFF. DNA of the CDR3: TGTGCCAGCAGCCCCGGACGGGCTACCACCGGGGAGCTGTTTTTT.

The chain carries TRBV5-1 and TRBJ1-4; TRBD1 agrees at 9 bases. This CDR3 has 15 amino acids. In germline, CDR1 is SGHRS, CDR2 YFSETQ. After removal of 3 bases from V and 4 bases from J, the junction contained 4 bases not matched to a gene. As DNA, the CDR3 is TGCGCCAGCAGCTCCGGGACAGGGCATAATGAAAAACTGTTTTTT. It is translated as CASSSGTGHNEKLFF.

J is TRBJ1-3 and V is TRBV7-6, with D unresolved. The V gene lost 2 bases and the J gene lost 6 bases, with 14 bases spanning the gap. CDR3 size: 15 residues. Germline CDR1 is SGHVS and CDR2 is FNYEAQ. CDR3 nucleotides: TGTGCCAGCAGCTTACGCTTATTGGGAACAAACACCATATATTTT. As protein: CASSLRLLGTNTIYF.

The chain couples TRBV4-3 to TRBJ1-2; no reliable D call. Germline CDR1 LGHNA, CDR2 YSLEER. V lost 3 bases to trimming and J lost 6 bases, with 17 bases between them. The CDR3 spans 15 residues. CDR3 sequence (DNA): TGCGCCAGCAGCCAGGGAATTGCAGAAGGGAATGGCTACACCTTC. Protein sequence: CASSQGIAEGNGYTF.

The chain couples TRBV6-2 or TRBV6-3 to TRBJ1-6, with TRBD1 identical over 9 bases. V was clipped by 6 bases and J by 10 bases; unmatched bases: 7. Germline-derived CDR1 and CDR2 are MNHEY and SVGEGT. The CDR3 has 14 amino acids. The CDR3 DNA sequence: TGTGCCAGCAGCCCCGAGACAGGGGGGTCACCCCTCCACTTT. Translation gives CASSPETGGSPLHF.

The chain joins TRBV15 to TRBJ1-6; maybe TRBD1 (5 bases). Trimming shortened V by 2 bases and J by 9 bases, and 8 bases separated the two germline ends. Germline-derived CDR1 and CDR2 are LNHNV and YYDKDF (reference sequence). The CDR3 length is 13 residues. The CDR3 reads CATSRQGFSPLHF. CDR3 in DNA: TGTGCCACCAGCAGACAGGGTTTTTCACCCCTCCACTTT.

The V call is TRBV7-9, the J call TRBJ2-7; D may be TRBD1 (5 bases). Trimming stripped 1 base from V and 2 bases from J, with 12 bases between. This CDR3 region has 15 residues. Germline CDR1 SEHNR, CDR2 FQNEAQ (reference sequence). As DNA, the CDR3 is TGTGCCAGCAGCTTAGTCCAGGGTCCCCCCTACGAGCAGTACTTC. Its translation: CASSLVQGPPYEQYF.

The V gene is TRBV5-6, the J gene TRBJ2-7; 9 nucleotides line up with TRBD1. CDR3 length equals 15 residues. Germline V gives CDR1 SGHDT, CDR2 YYEEEE. J lost 6 bases, V lost 1 base, and 8 bases had no gene match. CDR3 sequence: CASSLFGTGLVEQYF. For the CDR3, the DNA is TGTGCCAGCAGCTTGTTCGGGACAGGGTTAGTCGAGCAGTACTTC.

This chain uses TRBV7-2 with TRBJ2-2, with D possibly TRBD2 on 5 matching bases. Trimming pared 1 base from V and 5 bases from J, leaving 11 bases between. The CDR3 has 15 residues. The germline gives CDR1 SGHTA, CDR2 FQGNSA. Here the CDR3 reads CASSLGPTRTGELFF. CDR3 nucleotide sequence: TGTGCCAGCAGCTTAGGTCCCACTAGGACCGGGGAGCTGTTTTTT.

The J gene is TRBJ1-1, the V gene TRBV28; possibly TRBD1 for D (6 bases). The germline V gene has CDR1 MDHEN and CDR2 SYDVKM. The CDR3 has 14 amino acids. The V end was cut by 5 bases, the J end by 6 bases, with 16 bases between. The CDR3 is CASSAPGGASEAFF. CDR3 in DNA: TGTGCCAGCAGTGCCCCGGGGGGCGCGTCTGAAGCTTTCTTT.

This clone was counted once. J is TRBJ2-7 and V is TRBV19; 8 bases fit TRBD1. The CDR3 runs 15 residues. V shed 6 bases, J shed 4 bases, and the junction held 11 bases outside the gene matches. The germline gives CDR1 LNHDA, CDR2 SQIVND (reference sequence). CDR3 coding DNA: TGTGCCAGTAGCAACCAGGGGGCGGGTTATTACGAGCAGTACTTC. It codes for CASSNQGAGYYEQYF.

This chain's CDR3 is CASSVSPTGPYGYTF. The CDR3 DNA sequence: TGTGCCAGCAGCGTAAGTCCGACAGGGCCGTATGGCTACACCTTC. V usage is TRBV9 and J usage is TRBJ1-2; 7 nucleotides line up with TRBD1. Germline trimming cut 1 base from V and 5 bases from J; bases unmatched to any gene: 8. This CDR3 is 15 amino acids long. CDR1 SGDLS and CDR2 YYNGEE come from the germline V gene.

This chain uses TRBV2 with TRBJ2-1; D is possibly TRBD1 or TRBD2 (5 bases each). The CDR3 is 14 residues long. Germline V gene data show CDR1 as SNHLY and CDR2 as FYNNEI. V shed 10 bases and J shed 9 bases, with 22 bases lying between them. CDR3 protein: CAITYTLGEGEQFF. The CDR3 coding sequence is TGTGCCATCACCTATACACTAGGGGAAGGTGAGCAGTTCTTC.